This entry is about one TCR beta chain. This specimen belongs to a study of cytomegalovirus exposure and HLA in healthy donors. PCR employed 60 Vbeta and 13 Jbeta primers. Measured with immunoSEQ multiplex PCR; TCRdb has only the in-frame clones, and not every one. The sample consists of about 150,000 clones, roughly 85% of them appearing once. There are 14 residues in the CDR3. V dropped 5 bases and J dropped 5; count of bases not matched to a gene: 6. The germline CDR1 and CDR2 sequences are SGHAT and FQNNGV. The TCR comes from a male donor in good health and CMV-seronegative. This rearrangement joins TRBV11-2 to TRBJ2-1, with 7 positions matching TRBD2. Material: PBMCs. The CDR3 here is CASSTGGIDNEQFF. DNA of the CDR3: TGTGCCAGCAGCACGGGGGGTATCGACAATGAGCAGTTCTTC.